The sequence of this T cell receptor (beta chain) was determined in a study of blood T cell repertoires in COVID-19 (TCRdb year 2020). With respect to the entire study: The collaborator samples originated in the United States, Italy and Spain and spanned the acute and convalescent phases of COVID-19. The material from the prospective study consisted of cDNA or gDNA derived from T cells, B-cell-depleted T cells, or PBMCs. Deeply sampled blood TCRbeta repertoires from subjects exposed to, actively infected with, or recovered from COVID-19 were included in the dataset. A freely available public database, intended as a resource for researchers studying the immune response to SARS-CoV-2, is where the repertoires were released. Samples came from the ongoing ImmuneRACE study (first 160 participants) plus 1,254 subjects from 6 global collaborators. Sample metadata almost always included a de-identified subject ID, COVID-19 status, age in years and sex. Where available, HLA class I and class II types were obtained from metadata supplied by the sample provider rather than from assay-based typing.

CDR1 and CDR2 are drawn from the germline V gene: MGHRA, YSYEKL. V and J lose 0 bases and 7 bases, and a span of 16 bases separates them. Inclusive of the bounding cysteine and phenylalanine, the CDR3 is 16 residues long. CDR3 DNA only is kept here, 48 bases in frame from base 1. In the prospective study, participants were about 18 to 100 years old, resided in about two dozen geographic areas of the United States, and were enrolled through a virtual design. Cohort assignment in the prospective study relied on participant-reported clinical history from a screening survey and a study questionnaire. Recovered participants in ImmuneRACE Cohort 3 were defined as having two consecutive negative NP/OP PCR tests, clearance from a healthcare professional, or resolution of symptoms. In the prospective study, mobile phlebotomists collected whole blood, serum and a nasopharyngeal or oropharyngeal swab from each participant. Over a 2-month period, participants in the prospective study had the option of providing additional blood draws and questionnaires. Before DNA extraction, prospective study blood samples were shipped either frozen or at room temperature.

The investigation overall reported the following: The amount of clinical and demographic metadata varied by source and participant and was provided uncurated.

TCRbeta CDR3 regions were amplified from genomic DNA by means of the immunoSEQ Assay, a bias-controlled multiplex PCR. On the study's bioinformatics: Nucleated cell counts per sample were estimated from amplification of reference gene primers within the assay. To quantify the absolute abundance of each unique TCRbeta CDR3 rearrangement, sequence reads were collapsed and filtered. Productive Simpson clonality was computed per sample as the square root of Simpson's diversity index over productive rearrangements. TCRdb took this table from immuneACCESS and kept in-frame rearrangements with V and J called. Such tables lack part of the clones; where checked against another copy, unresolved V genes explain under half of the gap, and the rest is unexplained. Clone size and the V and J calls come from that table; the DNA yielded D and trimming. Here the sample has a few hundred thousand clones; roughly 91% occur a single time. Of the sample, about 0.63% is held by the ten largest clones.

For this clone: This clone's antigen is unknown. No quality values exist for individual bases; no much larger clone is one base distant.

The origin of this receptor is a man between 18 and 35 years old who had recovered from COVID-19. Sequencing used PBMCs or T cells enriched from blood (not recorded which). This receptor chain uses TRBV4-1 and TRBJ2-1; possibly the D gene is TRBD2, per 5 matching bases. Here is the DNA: TGCGCCAGCAGCCAAGATGGACCAACGGGGTGGAATGAGCAGTTCTTC. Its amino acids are CASSQDGPTGWNEQFF.